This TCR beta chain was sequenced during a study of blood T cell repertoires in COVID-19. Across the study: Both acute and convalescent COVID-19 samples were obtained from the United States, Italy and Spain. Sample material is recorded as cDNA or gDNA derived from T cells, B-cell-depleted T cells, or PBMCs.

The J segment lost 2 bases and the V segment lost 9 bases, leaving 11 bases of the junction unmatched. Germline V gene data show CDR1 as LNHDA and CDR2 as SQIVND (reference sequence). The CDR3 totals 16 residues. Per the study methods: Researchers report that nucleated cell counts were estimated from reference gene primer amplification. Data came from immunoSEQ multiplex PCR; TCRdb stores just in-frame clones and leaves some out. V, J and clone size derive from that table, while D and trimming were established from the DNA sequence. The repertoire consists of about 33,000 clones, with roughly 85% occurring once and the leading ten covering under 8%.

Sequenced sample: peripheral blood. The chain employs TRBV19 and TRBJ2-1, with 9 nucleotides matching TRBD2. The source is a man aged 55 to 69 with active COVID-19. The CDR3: CASTSLASGAYNEQFF. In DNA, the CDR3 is TGTGCCAGCACATCCCTCGCTAGCGGGGCCTACAATGAGCAGTTCTTC.